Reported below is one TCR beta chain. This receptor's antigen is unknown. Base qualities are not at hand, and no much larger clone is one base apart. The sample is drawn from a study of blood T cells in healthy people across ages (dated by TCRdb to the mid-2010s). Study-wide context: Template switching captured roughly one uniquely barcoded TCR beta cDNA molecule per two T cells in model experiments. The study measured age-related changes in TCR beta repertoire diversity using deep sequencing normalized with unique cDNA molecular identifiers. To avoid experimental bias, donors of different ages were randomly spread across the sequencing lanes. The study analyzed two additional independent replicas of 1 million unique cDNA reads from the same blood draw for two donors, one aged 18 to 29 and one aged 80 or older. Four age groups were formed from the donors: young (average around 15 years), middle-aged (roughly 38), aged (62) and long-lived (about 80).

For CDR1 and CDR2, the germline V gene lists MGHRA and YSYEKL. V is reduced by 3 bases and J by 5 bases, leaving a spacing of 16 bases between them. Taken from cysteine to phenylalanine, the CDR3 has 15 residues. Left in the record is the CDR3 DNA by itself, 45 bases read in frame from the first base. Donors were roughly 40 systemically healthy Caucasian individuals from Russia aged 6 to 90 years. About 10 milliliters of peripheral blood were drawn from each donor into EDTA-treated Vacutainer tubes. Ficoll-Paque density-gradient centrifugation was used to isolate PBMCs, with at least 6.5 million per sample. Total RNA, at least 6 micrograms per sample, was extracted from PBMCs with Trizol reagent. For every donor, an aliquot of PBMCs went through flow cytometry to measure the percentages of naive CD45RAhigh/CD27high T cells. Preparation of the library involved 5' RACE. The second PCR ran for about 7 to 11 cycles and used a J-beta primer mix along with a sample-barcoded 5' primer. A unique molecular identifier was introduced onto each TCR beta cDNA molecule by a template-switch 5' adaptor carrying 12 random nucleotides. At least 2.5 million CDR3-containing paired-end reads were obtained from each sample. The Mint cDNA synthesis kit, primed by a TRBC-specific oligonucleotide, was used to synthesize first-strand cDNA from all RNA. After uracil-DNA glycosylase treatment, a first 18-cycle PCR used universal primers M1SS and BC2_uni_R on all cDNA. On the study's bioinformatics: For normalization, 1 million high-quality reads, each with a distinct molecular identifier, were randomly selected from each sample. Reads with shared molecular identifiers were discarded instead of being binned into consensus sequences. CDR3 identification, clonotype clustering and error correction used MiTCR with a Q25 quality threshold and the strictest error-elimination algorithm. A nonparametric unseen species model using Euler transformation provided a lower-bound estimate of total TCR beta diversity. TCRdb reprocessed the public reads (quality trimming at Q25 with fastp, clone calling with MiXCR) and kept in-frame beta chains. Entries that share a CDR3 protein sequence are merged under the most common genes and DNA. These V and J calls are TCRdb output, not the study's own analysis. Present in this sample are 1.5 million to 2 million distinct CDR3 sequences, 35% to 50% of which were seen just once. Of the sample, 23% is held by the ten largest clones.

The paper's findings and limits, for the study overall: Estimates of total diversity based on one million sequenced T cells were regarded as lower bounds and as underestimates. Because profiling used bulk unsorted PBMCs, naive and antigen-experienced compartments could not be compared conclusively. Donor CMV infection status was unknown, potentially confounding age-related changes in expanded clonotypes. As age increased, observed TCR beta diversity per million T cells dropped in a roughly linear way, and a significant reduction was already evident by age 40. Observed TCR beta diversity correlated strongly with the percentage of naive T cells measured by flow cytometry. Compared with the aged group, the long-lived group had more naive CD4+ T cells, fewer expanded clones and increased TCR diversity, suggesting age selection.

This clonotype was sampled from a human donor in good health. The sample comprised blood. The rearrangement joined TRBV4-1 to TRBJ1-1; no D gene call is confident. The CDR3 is CASSHRVGVGTEAFF. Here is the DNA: TGCGCCAGCAGCCATAGGGTCGGGGTAGGGACTGAAGCTTTCTTT.